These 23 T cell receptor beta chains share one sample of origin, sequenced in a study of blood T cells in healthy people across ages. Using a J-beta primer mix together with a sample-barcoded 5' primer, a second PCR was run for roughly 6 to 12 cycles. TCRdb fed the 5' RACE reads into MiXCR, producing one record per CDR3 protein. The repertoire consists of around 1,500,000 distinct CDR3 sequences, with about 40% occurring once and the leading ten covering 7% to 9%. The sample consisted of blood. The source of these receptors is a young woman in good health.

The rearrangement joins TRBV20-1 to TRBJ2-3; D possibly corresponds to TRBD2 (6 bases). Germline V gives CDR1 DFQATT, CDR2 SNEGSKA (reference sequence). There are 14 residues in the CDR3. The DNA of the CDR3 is TGCAGCACGACGGGACTTTCTGGCACAGATACGCAGTATTTT. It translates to CSTTGLSGTDTQYF.

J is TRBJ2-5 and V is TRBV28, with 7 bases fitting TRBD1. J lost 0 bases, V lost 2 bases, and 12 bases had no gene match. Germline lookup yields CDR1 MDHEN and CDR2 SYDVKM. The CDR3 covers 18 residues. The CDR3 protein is CASSLGSEGGPYQETQYF. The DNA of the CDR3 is TGTGCCAGCAGTTTAGGATCAGAAGGGGGCCCGTACCAAGAGACCCAGTACTTC.

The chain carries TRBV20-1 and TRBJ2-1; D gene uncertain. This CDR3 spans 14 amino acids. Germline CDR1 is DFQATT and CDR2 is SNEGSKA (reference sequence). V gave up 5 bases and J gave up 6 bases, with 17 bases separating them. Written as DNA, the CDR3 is TGCAGTGCTTCATCCGGGCGCGTGTTCAATGAGCAGTTCTTC. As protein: CSASSGRVFNEQFF.

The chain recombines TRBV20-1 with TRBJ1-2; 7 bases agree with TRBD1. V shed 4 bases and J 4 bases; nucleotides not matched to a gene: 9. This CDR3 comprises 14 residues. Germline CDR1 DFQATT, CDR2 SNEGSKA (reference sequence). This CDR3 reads CSANPSRQGYGYTF. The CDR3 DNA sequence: TGCAGTGCTAACCCCTCCCGACAGGGCTATGGCTACACCTTC.

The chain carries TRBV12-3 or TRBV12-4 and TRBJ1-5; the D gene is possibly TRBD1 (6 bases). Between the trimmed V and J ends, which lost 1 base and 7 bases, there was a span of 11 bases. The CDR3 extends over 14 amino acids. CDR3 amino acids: CASSLGQALQPQHF. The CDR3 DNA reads TGTGCCAGCAGTTTAGGACAGGCGCTCCAGCCCCAGCATTTT.

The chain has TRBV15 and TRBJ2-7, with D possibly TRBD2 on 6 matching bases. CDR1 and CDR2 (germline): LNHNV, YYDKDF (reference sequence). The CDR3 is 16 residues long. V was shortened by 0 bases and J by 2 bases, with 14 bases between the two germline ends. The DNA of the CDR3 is TGTGCCACCAGCAGAGAGGGGGGTGGCTTTACCTACGAGCAGTACTTC. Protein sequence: CATSREGGGFTYEQYF. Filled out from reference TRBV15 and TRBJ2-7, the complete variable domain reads DAMVIQNPRYQVTQFGKPVTLSCSQTLNHNVMYWYQQKSSQAPKLLFHYYDKDFNNEADTPDNFQSRRPNTSFCFLDIRSPGLGDTAMYLCATSREGGGFTYEQYFGPGTRLTVT.

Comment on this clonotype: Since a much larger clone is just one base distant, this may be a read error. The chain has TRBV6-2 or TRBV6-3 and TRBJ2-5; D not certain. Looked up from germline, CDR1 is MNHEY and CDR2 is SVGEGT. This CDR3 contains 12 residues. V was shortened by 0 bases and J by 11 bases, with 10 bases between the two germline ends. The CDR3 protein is CASSYSANEQYF. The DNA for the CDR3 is TGTGCCAGCAGTTACTCAGCCAATGAGCAGTACTTC.

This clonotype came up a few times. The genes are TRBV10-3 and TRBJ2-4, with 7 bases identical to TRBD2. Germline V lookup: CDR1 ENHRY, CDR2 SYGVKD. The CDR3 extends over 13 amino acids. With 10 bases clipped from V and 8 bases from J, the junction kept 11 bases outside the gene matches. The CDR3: CATCAGDGYIQYF. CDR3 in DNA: TGTGCCACCTGCGCGGGAGACGGGTACATTCAGTACTTC.

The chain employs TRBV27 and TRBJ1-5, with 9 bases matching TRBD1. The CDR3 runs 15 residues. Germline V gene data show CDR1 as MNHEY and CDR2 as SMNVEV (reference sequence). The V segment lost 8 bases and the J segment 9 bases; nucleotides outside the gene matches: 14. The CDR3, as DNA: TGTGCCAGCGGGCTGGGACAGGGAGTTTGGGCGCCCCAGCATTTT. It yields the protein CASGLGQGVWAPQHF.

The CDR3 spells CASSHTRESWNEQYF. As DNA, the CDR3 is TGTGCCAGCAGCCATACCCGGGAGAGTTGGAATGAGCAGTACTTC. The chain carries TRBV3-1 and TRBJ2-7; D perhaps matches TRBD2 (6 bases). This CDR3 spans 15 amino acids. V shed 3 bases and J shed 7 bases, with 19 bases lying between them. Germline loops: CDR1 LGHDT, CDR2 YNNKEL (reference sequence).

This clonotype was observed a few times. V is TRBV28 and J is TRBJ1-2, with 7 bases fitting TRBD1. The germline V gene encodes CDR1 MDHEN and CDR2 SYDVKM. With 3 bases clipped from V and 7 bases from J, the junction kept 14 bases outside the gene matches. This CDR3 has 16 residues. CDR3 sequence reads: CASSFFQTGLGRGYTF. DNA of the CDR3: TGTGCCAGCAGTTTTTTTCAGACAGGGTTGGGACGTGGCTACACCTTC.

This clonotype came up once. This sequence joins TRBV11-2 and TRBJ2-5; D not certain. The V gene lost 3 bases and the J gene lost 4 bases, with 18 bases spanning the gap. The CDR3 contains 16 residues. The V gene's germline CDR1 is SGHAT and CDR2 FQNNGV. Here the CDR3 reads CASSFRVHGVGETQYF. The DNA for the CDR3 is TGTGCCAGCAGCTTTAGGGTCCATGGCGTAGGAGAGACCCAGTACTTC. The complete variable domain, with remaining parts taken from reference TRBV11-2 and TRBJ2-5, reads EAGVAQSPRYKIIEKRQSVAFWCNPISGHATLYWYQQILGQGPKLLIQFQNNGVVDDSQLPKDRFSAERLKGVDSTLKIQPAKLEDSAVYLCASSFRVHGVGETQYFGPGTRLLVL.

CDR3 loop: CATSPGGRYNEQFF. The CDR3 DNA reads as TGTGCCACCAGCCCTGGTGGACGCTACAATGAGCAGTTCTTC. The rearrangement uses TRBV15 and TRBJ2-1; no clear D. Germline CDR1 and CDR2: LNHNV and YYDKDF (reference sequence). The CDR3 loop spans 14 amino acids. V shed 5 bases and J shed 3 bases, with 11 bases lying between them.

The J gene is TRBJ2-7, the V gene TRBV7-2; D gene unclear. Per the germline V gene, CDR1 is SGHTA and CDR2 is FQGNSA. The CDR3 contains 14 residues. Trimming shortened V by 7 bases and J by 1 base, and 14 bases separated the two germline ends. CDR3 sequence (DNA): TGTGCCAGCACAACCCCTCCCGTTTCCTACGAGCAGTACTTC. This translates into CASTTPPVSYEQYF.

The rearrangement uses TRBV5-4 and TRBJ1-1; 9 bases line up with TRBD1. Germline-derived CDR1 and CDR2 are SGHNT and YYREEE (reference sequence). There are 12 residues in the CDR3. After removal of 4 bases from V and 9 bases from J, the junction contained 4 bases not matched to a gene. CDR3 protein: CASSGGQGQAFF. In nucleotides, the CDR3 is TGTGCCAGCAGCGGCGGACAGGGGCAAGCTTTCTTT.

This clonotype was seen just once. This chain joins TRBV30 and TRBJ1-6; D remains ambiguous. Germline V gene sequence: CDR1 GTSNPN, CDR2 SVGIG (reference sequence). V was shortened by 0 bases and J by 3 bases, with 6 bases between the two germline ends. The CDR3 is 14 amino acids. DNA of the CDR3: TGTGCCTGGAGTGTTGAGATCTATAATTCACCCCTCCACTTT. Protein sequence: CAWSVEIYNSPLHF.

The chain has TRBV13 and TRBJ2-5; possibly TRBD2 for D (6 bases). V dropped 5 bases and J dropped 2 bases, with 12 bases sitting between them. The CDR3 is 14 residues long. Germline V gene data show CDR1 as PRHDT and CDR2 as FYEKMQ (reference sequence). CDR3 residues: CASSPLGLQETQYF. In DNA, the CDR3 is TGTGCCAGCAGCCCCCTGGGACTTCAAGAGACCCAGTACTTC.

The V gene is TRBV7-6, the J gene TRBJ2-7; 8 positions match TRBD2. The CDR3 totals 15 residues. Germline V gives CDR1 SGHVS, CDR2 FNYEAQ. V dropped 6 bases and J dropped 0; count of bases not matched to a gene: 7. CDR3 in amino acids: CASSLREGLSYEQYF. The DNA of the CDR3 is TGTGCCAGCAGTCTTCGGGAGGGGCTCTCCTACGAGCAGTACTTC.

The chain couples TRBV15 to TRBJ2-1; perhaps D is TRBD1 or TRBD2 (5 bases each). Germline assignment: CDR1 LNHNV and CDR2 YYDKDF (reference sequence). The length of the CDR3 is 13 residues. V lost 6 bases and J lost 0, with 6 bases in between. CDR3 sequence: CATRGVSYNEQFF. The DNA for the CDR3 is TGTGCCACCAGGGGGGTCTCCTACAATGAGCAGTTCTTC.

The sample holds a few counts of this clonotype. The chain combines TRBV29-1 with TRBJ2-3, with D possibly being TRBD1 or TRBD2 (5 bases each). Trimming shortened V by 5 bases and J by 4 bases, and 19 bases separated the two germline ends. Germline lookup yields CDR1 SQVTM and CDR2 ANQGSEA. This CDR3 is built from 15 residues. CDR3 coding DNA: TGCAGCGTTCCAGGACCCACCCAGGGACCAGATACGCAGTATTTT. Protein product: CSVPGPTQGPDTQYF.

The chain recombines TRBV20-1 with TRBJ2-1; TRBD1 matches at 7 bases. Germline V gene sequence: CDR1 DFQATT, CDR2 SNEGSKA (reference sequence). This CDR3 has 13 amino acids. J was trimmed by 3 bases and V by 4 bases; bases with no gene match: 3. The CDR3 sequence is CSATNRGYNEQFF. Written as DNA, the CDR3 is TGCAGTGCTACAAACAGGGGCTACAATGAGCAGTTCTTC.

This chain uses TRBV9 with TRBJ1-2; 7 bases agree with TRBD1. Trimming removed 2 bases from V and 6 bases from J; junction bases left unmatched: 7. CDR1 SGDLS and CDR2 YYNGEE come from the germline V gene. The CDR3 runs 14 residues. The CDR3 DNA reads TGTGCCAGCAGCGTCGACAGGGAGCGGAATGGCTACACCTTC. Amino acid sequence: CASSVDRERNGYTF.

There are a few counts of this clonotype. CDR3 sequence (DNA): TGTGCCAGCAGCTCCAAAGCGGGGCGACAATACGAGCAGTACTTC. Translating gives CASSSKAGRQYEQYF. J is TRBJ2-5 and V is TRBV7-9; the match to TRBD2 covers 7 bases. The DNA end favors TRBJ2-7, so the J call may be wrong. There are 15 residues in the CDR3. In germline, CDR1 is SEHNR, CDR2 FQNEAQ (reference sequence).